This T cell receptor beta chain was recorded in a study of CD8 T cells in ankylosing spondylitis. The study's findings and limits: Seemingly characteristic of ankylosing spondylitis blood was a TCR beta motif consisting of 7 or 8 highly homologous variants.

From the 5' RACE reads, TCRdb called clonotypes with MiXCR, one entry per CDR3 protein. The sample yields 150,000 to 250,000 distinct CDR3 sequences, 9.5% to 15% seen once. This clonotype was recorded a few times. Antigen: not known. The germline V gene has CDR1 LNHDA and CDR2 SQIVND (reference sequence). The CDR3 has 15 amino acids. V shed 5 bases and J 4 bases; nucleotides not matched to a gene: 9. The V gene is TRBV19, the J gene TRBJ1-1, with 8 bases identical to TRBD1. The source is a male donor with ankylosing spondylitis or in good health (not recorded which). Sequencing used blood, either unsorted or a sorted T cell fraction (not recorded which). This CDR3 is CASSEAGGAGTEAFF. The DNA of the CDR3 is TGTGCCAGTAGTGAGGCAGGGGGCGCGGGCACTGAAGCTTTCTTT.